This T cell receptor (beta chain) was identified in a study of cytomegalovirus exposure and HLA in healthy donors. Study conclusions and caveats: Later on, analysis showed that most CMV-associated TCR beta chains appeared to be HLA-restricted. In an earlier analysis, most TCR beta V segments were productive about 87% or about 30% of the time. It was approximately 150 TCR beta chains that were listed as cytomegalovirus-associated.

PCR was performed using 60 Vbeta and 13 Jbeta primers. The protocol was immunoSEQ multiplex PCR, while the TCRdb copy is restricted to in-frame clones and leaves out a portion. This sample has 120,000 or so clones; over 70% occur once, and the top ten carry roughly 9%. For this clone: What it binds is not known.

These donors counted as nominally healthy when sampled, but unrecorded immune exposures were likely. From germline, CDR1 is MNHNS and CDR2 SASEGT. The length of the CDR3 is 14 residues. Germline trimming cut 4 bases from V and 3 bases from J; bases unmatched to any gene: 3. This receptor was taken from a woman between 50 and 59 years old in good health and CMV-seropositive. Sequences were obtained from PBMCs. The J gene is TRBJ1-1, the V gene TRBV6-1, with 9 bases identical to TRBD1. DNA of the CDR3: TGTGCCAGCAGTGTGACAGGGGGGGACACTGAAGCTTTCTTT. Residues: CASSVTGGDTEAFF.